The 24 T cell receptor beta chains below all came from one sample that was sequenced in a study of T cell responses to AZD1222 COVID-19 vaccine. Assay: immunoSEQ multiplex PCR; the TCRdb copy retains only in-frame clones and omits some. The sample includes 90,000 to 130,000 clones, about 82% seen only once; the top ten take approximately 3.3%. The material was peripheral blood, obtained on day 0 of AZD1222 vaccination. The receptors come from an adult in good health.

This chain uses TRBV29-1 with TRBJ1-1; no definite D call. The V end was cut by 4 bases, the J end by 0 bases, with 3 bases between. CDR1 is SQVTM and CDR2 is ANQGSEA in the germline V gene. The CDR3 is made up of 11 amino acids. CDR3 protein: CSVAVNTEAFF. The DNA for the CDR3 is TGCAGCGTTGCCGTGAACACTGAAGCTTTCTTT. The variable domain in full, with the rest retrieved from reference TRBV29-1 and TRBJ1-1, is SAVISQKPSRDICQRGTSLTIQCQVDSQVTMMFWYRQQPGQSLTLIATANQGSEATYESGFVIDKFPISRPNLTFSTLTVSNMSPEDSSIYLCSVAVNTEAFFGQGTRLTVV.

The chain couples TRBV30 to TRBJ2-1; 11 positions match TRBD2. Germline CDR1 GTSNPN, CDR2 SVGIG (reference sequence). Losses at the gene ends were 2 bases for V and 6 bases for J; bases not matched to a gene: 15. CDR3 length equals 18 residues. The CDR3 spells CAWSRTSQLAGGGNEQFF. CDR3 coding DNA: TGTGCCTGGAGTCGAACCAGTCAGCTAGCGGGGGGTGGCAATGAGCAGTTCTTC. The full variable domain, rest sourced from reference TRBV30 and TRBJ2-1, is SQTIHQWPATLVQPVGSPLSLECTVEGTSNPNLYWYRQAAGRGLQLLFYSVGIGQISSEVPQNLSASRPQDRQFILSSKKLLLSDSGFYLCAWSRTSQLAGGGNEQFFGPGTRLTVL.

The V call is TRBV3-1 (or the pseudogene TRBV3-2), the J call TRBJ1-2; no clear D. This CDR3 spans 13 amino acids. CDR1 is LGHDT, CDR2 YNNKEL, per germline (reference sequence). V gave up 0 bases and J gave up 5 bases, with 7 bases separating them. CDR3 amino acids: CASSQERGYGYTF. The CDR3, as DNA: TGTGCCAGCAGCCAAGAACGGGGATATGGCTACACCTTC.

V usage is TRBV7-9 and J usage is TRBJ1-5; D is ambiguous. CDR1 is SEHNR and CDR2 is FQNEAQ in the germline V gene (reference sequence). This CDR3 has 12 residues. V lost 3 bases to trimming and J lost 3 bases, with 3 bases between them. CDR3 protein: CASSLVNQPQHF. The DNA for the CDR3 is TGTGCCAGCAGCTTGGTCAATCAGCCCCAGCATTTT.

V and J are TRBV28 and TRBJ1-1; no definite D call. The germline V gene has CDR1 MDHEN and CDR2 SYDVKM. V shed 7 bases and J shed 4 bases, with 10 bases lying between them. The CDR3 contains 12 residues. CDR3 DNA sequence: TGTGCCAGCAATGTGGGGAGCACTGAAGCTTTCTTT. It encodes CASNVGSTEAFF.

This clone showed up just once. The J gene is TRBJ2-1, the V gene TRBV9, with 8 bases that match TRBD2. This CDR3 has 14 residues. CDR1 is SGDLS, CDR2 YYNGEE, per germline. J was trimmed by 4 bases and V by 6 bases; bases with no gene match: 6. Written as DNA, the CDR3 is TGTGCCAGCACTCGGGGGGGCGATTACAATGAGCAGTTCTTC. This codes for CASTRGGDYNEQFF.

The chain joins TRBV7-9 to TRBJ2-5, with unresolved D. Between the trimmed V and J ends, which lost 1 base and 5 bases, there was a span of 11 bases. This CDR3 contains 14 residues. Germline V lookup: CDR1 SEHNR, CDR2 FQNEAQ (reference sequence). The CDR3 bases are TGTGCCAGCAGCTTAGGGATCGGCTCGGAGACCCAGTACTTC. Its translation is CASSLGIGSETQYF.

This chain links TRBV6-1 with TRBJ2-5; D is ambiguous. The CDR3 has 14 residues. From germline, CDR1 is MNHNS and CDR2 SASEGT. V was pared by 1 base and J by 5 bases, with 11 bases between. CDR3 coding DNA: TGTGCCAGCAGTGAAGGGCCTACATGGGAGACCCAGTACTTC. Amino acid sequence: CASSEGPTWETQYF.

This rearrangement joins TRBV4-1 to TRBJ1-4; 7 positions match TRBD1. The germline V gene encodes CDR1 MGHRA and CDR2 YSYEKL. The CDR3 sequence is 16 residues long. Losses at the gene ends were 2 bases for V and 7 bases for J; bases not matched to a gene: 10. The CDR3 spells CASSQPETGWSEKLFF. Here the CDR3 DNA reads TGCGCCAGCAGCCAACCCGAGACAGGGTGGAGTGAAAAACTGTTTTTT.

V and J are TRBV6-1 and TRBJ2-1, with D possibly matching TRBD2 (6 bases). The CDR3 is 16 residues long. V was shortened by 4 bases and J by 5 bases, with 18 bases between the two germline ends. Germline V lookup: CDR1 MNHNS, CDR2 SASEGT. Here the CDR3 reads CASSGRVEGYHNEQFF. CDR3 DNA sequence: TGTGCCAGCAGTGGGCGCGTGGAGGGCTACCACAATGAGCAGTTCTTC.

The gene calls are TRBV5-6 and TRBJ1-1, with D possibly matching TRBD1 (5 bases). CDR3 length: 13 amino acids. V lost 1 base, J lost 3 bases, and 7 bases lay in between. CDR1 and CDR2 from the germline V gene are SGHDT and YYEEEE. CDR3 loop: CASSLIRDTEAFF. DNA of the CDR3: TGTGCCAGCAGCTTGATCAGGGACACTGAAGCTTTCTTT.

The chain couples TRBV11-2 to TRBJ1-2; D perhaps matches TRBD1 (5 bases). Trimming left V 0 bases short and J 4 bases short, with 12 bases between. The CDR3 contains 15 residues. The germline V gene has CDR1 SGHAT and CDR2 FQNNGV. CDR3 loop: CASSLDAGSSYGYTF. CDR3 in DNA: TGTGCCAGCAGCTTAGACGCAGGGAGCTCCTATGGCTACACCTTC.

The chain couples TRBV5-1 to TRBJ1-4; D not resolved. This CDR3 has 12 amino acids. The V and J ends lost 1 base and 11 bases respectively, with 9 bases between them. Germline values: CDR1 SGHRS, CDR2 YFSETQ. The CDR3 nucleotides are TGCGCCAGCAGCTTGAGCCGGGATAAACTGTTTTTT. Amino acids: CASSLSRDKLFF.

The CDR3 loop is CASTDRRETQYF. The CDR3 DNA reads as TGTGCCAGCACGGACCGGCGGGAGACCCAGTACTTC. This chain joins TRBV6-5 and TRBJ2-5, with D unresolved. The germline gives CDR1 MNHEY, CDR2 SVGAGI. There are 12 residues in the CDR3. V was cut by 7 bases and J by 5 bases, with 11 bases left in between.

V is TRBV6-6 and J is TRBJ1-4; the D gene is possibly TRBD1 (5 bases). Trimming took 6 bases from V and 8 from J, leaving 16 bases between them. Germline CDR1 MNHNY, CDR2 SVGAGI (reference sequence). There are 14 residues in the CDR3. The CDR3 region is CASSLGGRTEKLFF. Here the CDR3 DNA reads TGTGCCAGCAGCCTGGGGGGGAGGACAGAAAAACTGTTTTTT.

The chain has TRBV7-2 and TRBJ2-2, with no clear D. This CDR3 region has 15 residues. From germline, CDR1 is SGHTA and CDR2 FQGNSA. V lost 6 bases and J 3 bases, leaving 14 bases between the germline ends. The CDR3 reads CASRIPGRDTGELFF. In nucleotides, the CDR3 is TGTGCCAGCAGGATCCCAGGACGGGACACCGGGGAGCTGTTTTTT.

The V gene is TRBV10-3, the J gene TRBJ1-2, with no clear D. CDR1 is ENHRY, CDR2 SYGVKD, per germline. This CDR3 is 13 amino acids long. Trimming removed 3 bases from V and 6 bases from J, with 11 bases in between. CDR3 nucleotides: TGTGCCATCAGTGATTATCAGGAGAATGGCTACACCTTC. Translation gives CAISDYQENGYTF.

This clone was seen a single time. The chain joins TRBV7-7 to TRBJ2-1; unclear D gene. V lost 4 bases, J lost 6 bases, and 10 bases lay in between. The CDR3 loop spans 13 amino acids. The germline V gene encodes CDR1 SSHAT and CDR2 FNYEAQ (reference sequence). The chain's CDR3 is CASSSPASNEQFF. CDR3 nucleotide sequence: TGTGCCAGCAGCTCCCCGGCGTCCAATGAGCAGTTCTTC. Looking up the rest from reference TRBV7-7 and TRBJ2-1 gives the full variable domain: GAGVSQSPRYKVTKRGQDVTLRCDPISSHATLYWYQQALGQGPEFLTYFNYEAQPDKSGLPSDRFSAERPEGSISTLTIQRTEQRDSAMYRCASSSPASNEQFFGPGTRLTVL.

The chain links TRBV3-1 (or the pseudogene TRBV3-2) to TRBJ2-2, with D perhaps matching TRBD1 (6 bases). The length of the CDR3 is 14 residues. Germline V gives CDR1 LGHDT, CDR2 YNNKEL (reference sequence). V lost 4 bases and J lost 5, with 11 bases in between. The CDR3 protein is CASSLRTETGELFF. The CDR3 DNA is TGTGCCAGCAGCCTTAGGACAGAGACCGGGGAGCTGTTTTTT.

The chain employs TRBV3-1 (or the pseudogene TRBV3-2) and TRBJ1-1; D not certain. CDR3 length: 13 amino acids. Germline-derived CDR1 and CDR2 are LGHDT and YNNKEL (reference sequence). V was clipped by 2 bases and J by 1 base, with 5 bases between them. The CDR3 region is CASSQFGNTEAFF. Written as DNA, the CDR3 is TGTGCCAGCAGCCAATTCGGGAACACTGAAGCTTTCTTT.

The chain links TRBV5-1 to TRBJ2-7; TRBD1 matches 9 bases. The CDR3 sequence is 12 residues long. Germline V CDR1 and CDR2: SGHRS, YFSETQ. J lost 6 bases, V lost 5 bases, and 3 bases had no gene match. CDR3 amino acids: CASRGQGSEQYF. The CDR3 region has the DNA TGCGCCAGCAGGGGACAGGGTAGCGAGCAGTACTTC. Together with reference TRBV5-1 and TRBJ2-7, the CDR3 gives the full variable domain: KAGVTQTPRYLIKTRGQQVTLSCSPISGHRSVSWYQQTPGQGLQFLFEYFSETQRNKGNFPGRFSGRQFSNSRSEMNVSTLELGDSALYLCASRGQGSEQYFGPGTRLTVT.

The rearrangement joins TRBV27 to TRBJ1-5; D gene unclear. This CDR3 is built from 17 residues. Trimming took off 1 base at V and 3 bases at J, with 16 bases between the two ends. Germline CDR1 reads MNHEY; CDR2 reads SMNVEV (reference sequence). The CDR3 protein is CASSLLGRGGYNQPQHF. The DNA for the CDR3 is TGTGCCAGCAGTTTATTAGGTCGCGGCGGATACAATCAGCCCCAGCATTTT.

This rearrangement joins TRBV29-1 to TRBJ1-1; D is ambiguous. In germline, CDR1 is SQVTM, CDR2 ANQGSEA. This CDR3 contains 12 residues. The germline V and J ends were trimmed by 5 bases and 1 base, with 8 bases remaining between them. The CDR3 DNA reads TGCAGCGTTCCGGGAAGGAACACTGAAGCTTTCTTT. Translating it yields CSVPGRNTEAFF. Combining the CDR3 with reference TRBV29-1 and TRBJ1-1 gives the whole variable domain SAVISQKPSRDICQRGTSLTIQCQVDSQVTMMFWYRQQPGQSLTLIATANQGSEATYESGFVIDKFPISRPNLTFSTLTVSNMSPEDSSIYLCSVPGRNTEAFFGQGTRLTVV.

The chain carries TRBV30 and TRBJ1-6, with TRBD1 identical over 7 bases. The trim removed 4 bases at V and 14 bases at J, leaving 8 bases unmatched. The CDR3 spans 12 residues. Germline V gene sequence: CDR1 GTSNPN, CDR2 SVGIG (reference sequence). The CDR3 loop is CAWTQTGRTLHF. The DNA for the CDR3 is TGTGCCTGGACCCAGACAGGGCGCACCCTCCACTTT.